Described below is a single T cell receptor (beta chain) sequence and its context. Its antigen remains unknown. The data derive from a study of cytomegalovirus exposure and HLA in healthy donors. About the research overall: The study's early data release held 80 million to 95 million unique TCRs from HLA-typed donors.

Study results and caveats: Three chains linked to CMV were shown in vitro to be specific for CMV antigens.

This CDR3 comprises 12 residues. Germline CDR1 is SNHLY and CDR2 is FYNNEI. Trimming cost V 6 bases and J 4 bases, with 7 bases left between them. Everyone who donated was a healthy bone marrow donor. In the PCR, 60 Vbeta and 13 Jbeta primers were used. Clones were read by immunoSEQ multiplex PCR, and TCRdb kept only the in-frame ones, dropping some. Seen here are 35,000 to 55,000 clones, approximately 80% observed once, and the top ten hold 1.4%. Sequencing was done on a sample of PBMCs. The source is a young man in good health and CMV-seronegative. The genes are TRBV2 and TRBJ1-5, with D possibly being TRBD1 (5 bases). The CDR3 region is CASSPGNQPQHF. The CDR3, as DNA: TGTGCCAGCAGCCCAGGGAATCAGCCCCAGCATTTT.